This passage covers 20 T cell receptor beta chains from one sample sequenced in a study of beta chain features in type 1 diabetes. Expressed TCRB transcripts were sequenced because the isolated RNA had all been reverse transcribed beforehand. Only in-frame clones appear in the TCRdb table, and some are missing; sequencing was by immunoSEQ multiplex PCR. In the table there are 80,000 to 90,000 clones, under 35% of which are singletons. The sequencing input was stem cell memory CD4+ T cells from blood. Receptors originate from a woman between 18 and 29 years old in good health.

This clone appeared many times. The rearrangement joins TRBV30 to TRBJ2-1; maybe TRBD2 (5 bases). V was shortened by 1 base and J by 6 bases, with 10 bases between the two germline ends. Germline loops: CDR1 GTSNPN, CDR2 SVGIG (reference sequence). The CDR3 runs to 13 residues. The CDR3: CAWSANRGNEQFF. In nucleotides, the CDR3 is TGTGCCTGGAGTGCGAATCGGGGCAATGAGCAGTTCTTC.

Comment on this clone: One base away lies a much larger clone, so this may be a sequencing read error. The chain has TRBV14 and TRBJ2-1; tentatively, D is TRBD2 (6 bases). CDR1 and CDR2 from the germline V gene are SGHDN and FVKESK. The CDR3 contains 16 residues. Between the trimmed V and J ends, which lost 2 bases and 9 bases, there was a span of 20 bases. The CDR3 reads CASSQKGRTGVIEQFF. The CDR3 DNA is TGTGCCAGCAGCCAAAAAGGGAGGACGGGGGTGATTGAGCAGTTCTTC.

This clone was observed a few times. This rearrangement joins TRBV5-4 to TRBJ2-7; the match to TRBD1 covers 10 bases. Germline V gene data show CDR1 as SGHNT and CDR2 as YYREEE (reference sequence). The CDR3 is 16 residues long. J was trimmed by 5 bases and V by 3 bases; bases with no gene match: 11. In nucleotides, the CDR3 is TGTGCCAGCAGCTCGACTTGGGGACAGGGGTCGCACGAGCAGTACTTC. Amino acids: CASSSTWGQGSHEQYF.

The J gene is TRBJ2-3, the V gene TRBV9; 8 bases agree with TRBD2. Germline CDR1 is SGDLS and CDR2 is YYNGEE. After removal of 2 bases from V and 0 bases from J, the junction contained 2 bases not matched to a gene. The CDR3 is 15 amino acids. DNA of the CDR3: TGTGCCAGCAGCGTTTTAGCGGGGAGCACAGATACGCAGTATTTT. It codes for CASSVLAGSTDTQYF.

The chain couples TRBV30 to TRBJ2-7; 11 positions agree with TRBD2. CDR1 is GTSNPN and CDR2 is SVGIG in the germline V gene (reference sequence). V lost 5 bases and J lost 2; bases outside the gene matches: 5. This CDR3 region has 14 residues. This CDR3 is CAWQGTSGAYEQYF. DNA for the CDR3: TGTGCCTGGCAGGGGACTAGCGGAGCCTACGAGCAGTACTTC. Using reference TRBV30 and TRBJ2-7 for the parts outside the CDR3, the full variable domain is SQTIHQWPATLVQPVGSPLSLECTVEGTSNPNLYWYRQAAGRGLQLLFYSVGIGQISSEVPQNLSASRPQDRQFILSSKKLLLSDSGFYLCAWQGTSGAYEQYFGPGTRLTVT.

The V and J genes are TRBV4-1 and TRBJ1-6; TRBD1 might be the D (5 bases). The CDR3 runs 13 residues. Germline V lookup: CDR1 MGHRA, CDR2 YSYEKL. V lost 3 bases and J lost 7, with 7 bases in between. In nucleotides, the CDR3 is TGCGCCAGCAGCCAGGACACCAATTCACCCCTCCACTTT. It encodes CASSQDTNSPLHF.

This clone was seen a handful of times. V and J are TRBV30 and TRBJ2-7; 7 bases match TRBD1. The V gene end was trimmed by 0 bases and the J gene end by 3 bases; junction bases not matched to a gene: 5. The CDR3 covers 14 residues. The germline gives CDR1 GTSNPN, CDR2 SVGIG (reference sequence). CDR3 DNA sequence: TGTGCCTGGAGTGTAGCGACAGGGAACTACGAGCAGTACTTC. Translation: CAWSVATGNYEQYF.

The chain is built from TRBV5-6 and TRBJ2-3; 8 bases align to TRBD2. Germline trimming cut 4 bases from V and 1 base from J; bases unmatched to any gene: 8. Per the germline V gene, CDR1 is SGHDT and CDR2 is YYEEEE. This CDR3 contains 16 residues. CDR3 nucleotide sequence: TGTGCCAGCAGCCTTAGGGCTAGCGGGCGCACAGATACGCAGTATTTT. Encoded protein: CASSLRASGRTDTQYF.

In DNA form, the CDR3 reads TGTGCCAGCAGCTTGGGGGGGCCAAATCAGCCCCAGCATTTT. It specifies CASSLGGPNQPQHF. This chain uses TRBV5-4 with TRBJ1-5; perhaps TRBD1 as D (6 bases). The germline gives CDR1 SGHNT, CDR2 YYREEE (reference sequence). CDR3 length: 14 residues. V lost 0 bases and J 4 bases, leaving 8 bases between the germline ends. Supplemented by reference TRBV5-4 and TRBJ1-5, the full variable domain reads ETGVTQSPTHLIKTRGQQVTLRCSSQSGHNTVSWYQQALGQGPQFIFQYYREEENGRGNFPPRFSGLQFPNYSSELNVNALELDDSALYLCASSLGGPNQPQHFGDGTRLSIL.

This clone has a handful of counts. The DNA of the CDR3 is TGTGCCAGCAGAGACTCGGGACCAGAGGGGGCTGAAGCTTTCTTT. This sequence encodes CASRDSGPEGAEAFF. The chain combines TRBV25-1 with TRBJ1-1, with TRBD1 as a possible D gene (6 bases). Germline-derived CDR1 and CDR2 are MGHDK and SYGVNS. The CDR3 consists of 15 residues. Trimming cost V 6 bases and J 6 bases, with 20 bases left between them.

V is TRBV5-1 and J is TRBJ2-2; TRBD2 agrees at 10 bases. The length of the CDR3 is 18 residues. Trimming at V came to 0 bases and at J to 6 bases, leaving 11 bases not matched to a gene. Germline CDR1 SGHRS, CDR2 YFSETQ. The CDR3 is CASSLEGWGLASPGELFF. Written as DNA, the CDR3 is TGCGCCAGCAGCTTGGAGGGGTGGGGACTAGCGAGTCCCGGGGAGCTGTTTTTT.

This chain connects TRBV19 to TRBJ2-7; the match to TRBD1 covers 7 bases. The germline gives CDR1 LNHDA, CDR2 SQIVND (reference sequence). Germline trimming cut 6 bases from V and 0 bases from J; bases unmatched to any gene: 8. This CDR3 is built from 15 residues. CDR3 sequence (DNA): TGTGCCAGTAGCAGGGTGGGACAGAGCTCCTACGAGCAGTACTTC. Protein product: CASSRVGQSSYEQYF.

The rearrangement links TRBV11-3 to TRBJ2-1; 9 nucleotides agree with TRBD2. Trimming took 5 bases from V and 3 from J; bases not matched to a gene: 5. The CDR3 spans 15 residues. CDR1 is SGHNT, CDR2 YENEEA, per germline. DNA for the CDR3: TGTGCCAGCAGCCTGGGACTAGCCCTCTACAATGAGCAGTTCTTC. This encodes CASSLGLALYNEQFF.

This chain joins TRBV6-6 and TRBJ1-1; TRBD1 is a possible D gene (6 bases). The CDR3 totals 14 residues. The germline V and J ends were trimmed by 4 bases and 0 bases, with 9 bases remaining between them. Germline loops: CDR1 MNHNY, CDR2 SVGAGI (reference sequence). The CDR3 coding sequence is TGTGCCAGCAGTTCCGGGACACTGAACACTGAAGCTTTCTTT. This gives the protein CASSSGTLNTEAFF.

The table lists this clone with a few counts. The V gene is TRBV5-1, the J gene TRBJ2-3, with TRBD2 identical over 15 bases. J lost 0 bases, V lost 7 bases, and 12 bases had no gene match. Per germline, CDR1 SGHRS and CDR2 YFSETQ. The CDR3 runs to 19 residues. The CDR3 DNA reads TGCGCCAGCTCCAAAGGACTAGCGGGGGGGCTTACTAGCACAGATACGCAGTATTTT. Its protein is CASSKGLAGGLTSTDTQYF.

This chain connects TRBV11-2 to TRBJ2-1; D possibly corresponds to TRBD1 (6 bases). Trimming stripped 3 bases from V and 7 bases from J, with 13 bases between. The CDR3 totals 14 residues. In germline, CDR1 is SGHAT, CDR2 FQNNGV. CDR3 region: CASSFGGFLNEQFF. CDR3 in DNA: TGTGCCAGCAGCTTTGGGGGCTTCTTGAATGAGCAGTTCTTC.

The CDR3 nucleotides are TGCGCCAGCAGTCAATCGCGGGATGACTACGAGCAGTACTTC. Protein: CASSQSRDDYEQYF. The rearrangement uses TRBV23-1 and TRBJ2-7; TRBD2 is a possible D gene (6 bases). TRBV23-1 belongs to the ORF category, with a function that is uncertain. V was clipped by 0 bases and J by 3 bases, with 9 bases between them. The CDR3 has 14 residues.

This clone was detected only a few times. The chain recombines TRBV18 with TRBJ2-1; 10 bases agree with TRBD2. V lost 2 bases to trimming and J lost 1 base; unmatched junction nucleotides: 5. CDR1 is KGHSH, CDR2 LQKENI, per germline. CDR3 size: 17 residues. The CDR3 sequence: CASSPFTSGNSYNEQFF. The CDR3 DNA reads as TGTGCCAGCTCACCATTCACTAGCGGGAATTCCTACAATGAGCAGTTCTTC.

In its sample, this clone was seen a few times. The V gene is TRBV9, the J gene TRBJ1-2, with 9 bases fitting TRBD1. Germline assignment: CDR1 SGDLS and CDR2 YYNGEE. The junction had 6 bases not matched to a gene; V was cut back by 2 bases and J by 7 bases. This CDR3 spans 14 amino acids. CDR3 coding DNA: TGTGCCAGCAGCGTCCCGACAGGGGGTCGTGGCTACACCTTC. Its translation is CASSVPTGGRGYTF. The variable domain in full, with the rest retrieved from reference TRBV9 and TRBJ1-2, is DSGVTQTPKHLITATGQRVTLRCSPRSGDLSVYWYQQSLDQGLQFLIQYYNGEERAKGNILERFSAQQFPDLHSELNLSSLELGDSALYFCASSVPTGGRGYTFGSGTRLTVV.

This chain joins TRBV6-5 and TRBJ2-3; TRBD1 agrees at 11 bases. Germline V gene lookup returns CDR1 MNHEY and CDR2 SVGAGI. Trimming cost V 6 bases and J 7 bases; bases outside gene matches: 9. This CDR3 comprises 15 residues. CDR3 DNA sequence: TGTGCCAGCAGCGAGGGGACAGGGGGTCCCTATACGCAGTATTTT. It is translated as CASSEGTGGPYTQYF.